Listed below are T cell receptor beta chains from one sample, sequenced in a study of cytomegalovirus exposure and HLA in healthy donors. Produced via immunoSEQ multiplex PCR; TCRdb's table is partial and in-frame only. The table records around 170,000 clones, approximately 79% of them present only once. The sequencing sample was made of PBMCs. These receptors all stem from a man in his forties in good health and CMV-seropositive. Both conserved end residues are part of each CDR3. D genes are given only for firm matches. Clone size appears in some rows only: once, few, many, or a class for an expanded clone.

j_gene: TRBJ1-1
v_gene: TRBV30
d_gene: -
len: 13
abundance: -
CDR3aa: CAWSGTPGDGAFF
CDR3nt: TGTGCCTGGAGTGGGACTCCGGGAGATGGAGCTTTCTTT

j_gene: TRBJ2-1
v_gene: TRBV4-3
d_gene: TRBD2
len: 19
abundance: -
CDR3aa: CASSQEGGLGAGGPNEQFF
CDR3nt: TGCGCCAGCAGCCAAGAAGGTGGTTTGGGAGCGGGGGGGCCAAATGAGCAGTTCTTC

j_gene: TRBJ1-5
v_gene: TRBV10-3
d_gene: -
len: 14
abundance: once
CDR3aa: CAISELAGNQPQHF
CDR3nt: TGTGCCATCAGTGAGCTGGCGGGAAATCAGCCCCAGCATTTT

j_gene: TRBJ2-3
v_gene: TRBV11-2
d_gene: -
len: 13
abundance: -
CDR3aa: CASSSRLADTQYF
CDR3nt: TGTGCCAGCAGCTCCCGACTCGCCGATACGCAGTATTTT

j_gene: TRBJ1-2
v_gene: TRBV19
d_gene: -
len: 18
abundance: -
CDR3aa: CASSISPEYRAKVYGYTF
CDR3nt: TGTGCCAGTAGTATAAGCCCTGAATACAGGGCAAAGGTCTATGGCTACACCTTC

j_gene: TRBJ1-1
v_gene: TRBV19
d_gene: TRBD1
len: 16
abundance: -
CDR3aa: CASSVGTAIMNTEAFF
CDR3nt: TGTGCCAGTAGTGTAGGGACAGCCATCATGAACACTGAAGCTTTCTTT

j_gene: TRBJ2-3
v_gene: TRBV5-1
d_gene: TRBD1
len: 15
abundance: -
CDR3aa: CASSSIRGRTDTQYF
CDR3nt: TGCGCCAGCAGCTCCATCAGGGGGCGCACAGATACGCAGTATTTT

j_gene: TRBJ1-6
v_gene: TRBV9
d_gene: -
len: 17
abundance: -
CDR3aa: CASSTPRGSSYNSPLHF
CDR3nt: TGTGCCAGCAGCACTCCTAGGGGGAGCTCCTATAATTCACCCCTCCACTTT

j_gene: TRBJ1-2
v_gene: TRBV7-9
d_gene: -
len: 12
abundance: -
CDR3aa: CSSSLAGAGYTF
CDR3nt: TGTTCCAGCAGCTTAGCGGGGGCTGGCTACACCTTC

j_gene: TRBJ2-1
v_gene: TRBV9
d_gene: TRBD2
len: 16
abundance: -
CDR3aa: CASSEGTSGLYNEQFF
CDR3nt: TGTGCCAGCAGCGAGGGGACTAGCGGCTTGTACAATGAGCAGTTCTTC

j_gene: TRBJ2-3
v_gene: TRBV28
d_gene: -
len: 12
abundance: -
CDR3aa: CASSTNTDTQYF
CDR3nt: TGTGCCAGCAGTACTAACACAGATACGCAGTATTTT

j_gene: TRBJ2-7
v_gene: TRBV5-1
d_gene: TRBD1
len: 12
abundance: -
CDR3aa: CASSSTGYEQYF
CDR3nt: TGCGCCAGCAGCTCGACAGGGTACGAGCAGTACTTC

j_gene: TRBJ2-6
v_gene: TRBV27
d_gene: -
len: 16
abundance: -
CDR3aa: CASSPGFKAGANVLTF
CDR3nt: TGTGCCAGCAGTCCAGGTTTCAAAGCCGGGGCCAACGTCCTGACTTTC

j_gene: TRBJ1-2
v_gene: TRBV6-6
d_gene: -
len: 15
abundance: -
CDR3aa: CASSYPQAANYGYTF
CDR3nt: TGTGCCAGCAGTTACCCGCAGGCAGCTAACTATGGCTACACCTTC

j_gene: TRBJ2-2
v_gene: TRBV27
d_gene: -
len: 13
abundance: -
CDR3aa: CASSRWGAGELFF
CDR3nt: TGTGCCAGCAGTCGATGGGGGGCCGGGGAGCTGTTTTTT

j_gene: TRBJ1-4
v_gene: TRBV9
d_gene: -
len: 14
abundance: few
CDR3aa: CASSVTGLDEKLFF
CDR3nt: TGTGCCAGCAGCGTAACAGGGTTGGATGAAAAACTGTTTTTT